This T cell receptor (beta chain) was found in a study of T cell repertoires in cytomegalovirus infection. This clonotype was counted only a few times. Its specificity is unknown. CDR1 SGDLS and CDR2 YYNGEE come from the germline V gene. Trimming at V came to 7 bases and at J to 8 bases, leaving 3 bases not matched to a gene. The CDR3 covers 13 residues. Study-level points and caveats: Of the TCR beta families, the public ones yielded a cumulative frequency that identified carriers of CMV plus the relevant HLA.

TCRdb re-called the reads through MiXCR, storing one row per CDR3 protein. The table records 60,000 to 75,000 distinct CDR3 sequences, approximately 22% of them present only once. The specimen was PBMCs, sequenced either directly or after in vitro stimulation (not recorded which). J is TRBJ2-1 and V is TRBV9; TRBD2 aligns across 13 bases. This receptor was identified in a human donor in good health (CMV status not recorded). Some clones in this sample may be carry-over from other donors' samples. CDR3 DNA: TGTGCCAGCGGACTAGCGGGAGTCGATGAGCAGTTCTTC. Translating gives CASGLAGVDEQFF.